Below, 3 T cell receptor beta chains from the same sample are listed, as sequenced in a study of control samples from healthy donors and cancer patients. This table comes from immunoSEQ multiplex PCR, and its TCRdb copy is limited to in-frame clones, with some not included. The table shows tens of thousands of clones, with approximately 85% occurring only once. The sequenced sample consisted of blood. All receptors derive from a man in his forties in good health.

This chain links TRBV24-1 with TRBJ2-5, with D perhaps being TRBD1 or TRBD2 (7 bases each). Between the trimmed V and J ends, which lost 3 bases and 2 bases, there was a span of 15 bases. Germline loops: CDR1 KGHDR, CDR2 SFDVKD. This CDR3 contains 16 residues. The CDR3 DNA is TGTGCCACCAGTGATCTGGGGAGGGGGCGGCAAGAGACCCAGTACTTC. Translating gives CATSDLGRGRQETQYF.

This chain uses TRBV9 with TRBJ2-1; 8 nucleotides match TRBD2. Germline V gene sequence: CDR1 SGDLS, CDR2 YYNGEE. CDR3 length: 18 amino acids. J gave up 5 bases and V 0 bases, and 13 bases lay outside the gene matches. The CDR3, as DNA: TGTGCCAGCAGCGTAGTAGGAGCAGCGGGAGCCCCAAACAATGAGCAGTTCTTC. Translating gives CASSVVGAAGAPNNEQFF.

The gene calls are TRBV7-2 and TRBJ2-1; a weak D match, TRBD1 (5 bases). Germline V gene lookup returns CDR1 SGHTA and CDR2 FQGNSA. The CDR3 is 14 amino acids. V was cut by 11 bases and J by 2 bases, with 16 bases left in between. The CDR3 sequence is CAGAPDPAYNEQFF. In nucleotides, the CDR3 is TGTGCCGGGGCCCCGGACCCGGCCTACAATGAGCAGTTCTTC.